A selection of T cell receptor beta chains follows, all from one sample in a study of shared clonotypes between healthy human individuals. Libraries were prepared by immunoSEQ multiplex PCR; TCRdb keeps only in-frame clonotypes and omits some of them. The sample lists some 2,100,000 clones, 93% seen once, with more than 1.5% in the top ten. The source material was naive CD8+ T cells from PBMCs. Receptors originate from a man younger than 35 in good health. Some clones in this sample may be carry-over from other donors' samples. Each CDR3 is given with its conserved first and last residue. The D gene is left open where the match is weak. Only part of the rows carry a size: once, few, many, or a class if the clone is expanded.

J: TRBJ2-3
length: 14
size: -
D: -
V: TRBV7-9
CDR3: CASSWGAGTDTQYF
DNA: TGTGCCAGCAGCTGGGGGGCGGGAACAGATACGCAGTATTTT

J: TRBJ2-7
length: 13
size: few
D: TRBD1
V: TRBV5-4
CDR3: CASSWDRGYEQYF
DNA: TGTGCCAGCAGCTGGGACAGGGGCTACGAGCAGTACTTC

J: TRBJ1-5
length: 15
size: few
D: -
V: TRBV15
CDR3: CATSRRGGAAQPQHF
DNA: TGTGCCACCAGCAGAAGAGGAGGGGCTGCTCAGCCCCAGCATTTT

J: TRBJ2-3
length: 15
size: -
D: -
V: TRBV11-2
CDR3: CASSLNSFTTDTQYF
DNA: TGTGCCAGCAGCTTAAATTCCTTCACCACAGATACGCAGTATTTT

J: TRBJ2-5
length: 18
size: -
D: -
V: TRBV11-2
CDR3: CASSFRPNPGPRGETQYF
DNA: TGTGCCAGCAGCTTCCGACCCAACCCGGGGCCGAGGGGAGAGACCCAGTACTTC

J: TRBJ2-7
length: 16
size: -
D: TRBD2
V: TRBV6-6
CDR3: CASSYPGLAGAYEQYF
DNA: TGTGCCAGCAGTTACCCGGGACTAGCGGGGGCCTACGAGCAGTACTTC

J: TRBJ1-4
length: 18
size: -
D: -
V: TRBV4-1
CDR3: CASSRTVSFGPGEKKLFF
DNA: TGCGCCAGCAGCCGAACGGTTTCGTTCGGACCCGGCGAGAAAAAACTGTTTTTT

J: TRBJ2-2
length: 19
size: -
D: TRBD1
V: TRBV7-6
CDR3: CASSLYPLAVGQGAGELFF
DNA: TGTGCCAGCAGCTTATATCCCCTAGCGGTGGGACAGGGGGCCGGGGAGCTGTTTTTT

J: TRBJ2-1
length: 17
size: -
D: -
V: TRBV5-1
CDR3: CASSSGWRGLEYNEQFF
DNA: TGCGCCAGCAGCTCAGGGTGGAGGGGGCTGGAGTACAATGAGCAGTTCTTC

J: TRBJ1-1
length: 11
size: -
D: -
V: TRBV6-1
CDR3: CATTGNTEAFF
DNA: TGTGCCACAACGGGAAACACTGAAGCTTTCTTT

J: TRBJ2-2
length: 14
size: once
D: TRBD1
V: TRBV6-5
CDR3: CASTLDRVTGELFF
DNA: TGTGCCAGCACCTTGGACAGGGTCACCGGGGAGCTGTTTTTT

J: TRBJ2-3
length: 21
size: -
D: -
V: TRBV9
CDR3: CASSVARLAGAIDQSTDTQYF
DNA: TGTGCCAGCAGCGTAGCTAGGTTAGCAGGGGCGATCGACCAGAGCACAGATACGCAGTATTTT

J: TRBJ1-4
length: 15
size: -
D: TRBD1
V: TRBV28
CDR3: CASSLGRGPREKLFF
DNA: TGTGCCAGCAGTTTGGGCAGGGGGCCGCGGGAAAAACTGTTTTTT

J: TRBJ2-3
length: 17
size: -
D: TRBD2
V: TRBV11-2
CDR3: CASSLARQRGGTDTQYF
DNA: TGTGCCAGCAGCTTGGCCAGACAGCGGGGCGGCACAGATACGCAGTATTTT

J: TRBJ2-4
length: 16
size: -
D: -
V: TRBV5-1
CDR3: CASRGGQHLAKNIQYF
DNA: TGCGCCAGCAGGGGCGGACAGCATTTAGCCAAAAACATTCAGTACTTC

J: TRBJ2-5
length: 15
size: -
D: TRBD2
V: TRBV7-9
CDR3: CASSGTSGSLETQYF
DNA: TGTGCCAGCAGCGGGACTAGCGGGAGTTTAGAGACCCAGTACTTC

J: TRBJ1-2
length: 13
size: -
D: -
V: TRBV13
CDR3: CASGLGRGYGYTF
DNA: TGTGCCAGCGGGTTGGGGCGCGGCTATGGCTACACCTTC

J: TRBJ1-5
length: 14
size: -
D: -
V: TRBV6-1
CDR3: CASTGRFSNQPQHF
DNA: TGTGCCAGCACCGGACGGTTTAGCAATCAGCCCCAGCATTTT

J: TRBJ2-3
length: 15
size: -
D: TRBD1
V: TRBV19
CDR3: CASSPIPGGPEEGYF
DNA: TGTGCCAGTAGCCCGATCCCAGGGGGCCCCGAAGAAGGCTATTTT

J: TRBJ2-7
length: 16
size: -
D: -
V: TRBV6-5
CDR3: CASSYSVGESSYEQYF
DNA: TGTGCCAGCAGTTACTCTGTGGGGGAGAGCTCCTACGAGCAGTACTTC

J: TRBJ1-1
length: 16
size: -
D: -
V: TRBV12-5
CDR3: CASGSGDGEMNTEAFF
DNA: TGTGCTAGTGGTTCCGGCGACGGTGAGATGAACACTGAAGCTTTCTTT

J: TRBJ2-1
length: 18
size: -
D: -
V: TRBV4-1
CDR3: CASSQEVGWGFSYNEQFF
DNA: TGCGCCAGCAGCCAAGAGGTAGGGTGGGGGTTTTCCTACAATGAGCAGTTCTTC

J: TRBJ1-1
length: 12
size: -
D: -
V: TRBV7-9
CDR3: CASSLARHEAFF
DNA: TGTGCCAGCAGCTTAGCGCGTCATGAAGCTTTCTTT

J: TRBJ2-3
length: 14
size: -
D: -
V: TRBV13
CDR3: CASSLVDHLRTQYF
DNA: TGTGCCAGCAGCTTAGTGGACCACCTGCGGACGCAGTATTTT

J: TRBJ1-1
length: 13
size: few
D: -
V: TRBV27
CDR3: CASSPRENTEAFF
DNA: TGTGCCAGCAGTCCCCGGGAGAACACTGAAGCTTTCTTT

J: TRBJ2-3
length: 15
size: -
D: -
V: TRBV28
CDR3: CASSETASRTDTQYF
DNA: TGTGCCAGCAGCGAAACAGCCTCTCGCACAGATACGCAGTATTTT

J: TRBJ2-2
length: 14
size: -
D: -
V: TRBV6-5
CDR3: CASSYSWVAGELFF
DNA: TGTGCCAGCAGTTACTCGTGGGTTGCCGGGGAGCTGTTTTTT

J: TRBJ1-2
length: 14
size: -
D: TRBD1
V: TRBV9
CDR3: CASSASGQGAQNTF
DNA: TGTGCCAGCAGCGCCTCGGGACAGGGGGCCCAGAACACCTTC

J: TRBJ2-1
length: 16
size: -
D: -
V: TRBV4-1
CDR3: CASSQQRASSYNEQFF
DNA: TGCGCCAGCAGCCAACAGCGGGCGAGCTCCTACAATGAGCAGTTCTTC

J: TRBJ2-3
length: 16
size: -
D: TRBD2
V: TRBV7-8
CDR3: CASSWGLAGSTDTQYF
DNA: TGTGCCAGCAGCTGGGGACTAGCGGGTAGCACAGATACGCAGTATTTT